These 27 T cell receptor beta chains originate from one sample sequenced in a study of CD8 T cells in Susac syndrome. Reverse transcription of about 0.5 to 1 ug RNA was carried out with random hexamers. TCRdb processed the immunoSEQ multiplex PCR reads anew with MiXCR; each CDR3 protein has one entry. The sample lists 250,000 or so distinct CDR3 sequences, approximately 92% occurring once. The material sequenced was CD4+ T cells from PBMCs. These receptors were taken from a human donor with multiple sclerosis.

V gene TRBV6-2 or TRBV6-3 combines with J gene TRBJ1-5; D gene unclear. The CDR3 runs to 12 residues. The V end was cut by 8 bases, the J end by 0 bases, with 5 bases between. Per germline, CDR1 MNHEY and CDR2 SVGEGT. The CDR3 nucleotides are TGTGCCAGCGGCCATAGCAATCAGCCCCAGCATTTT. It is translated as CASGHSNQPQHF.

The chain employs TRBV5-1 and TRBJ1-1, with D perhaps matching TRBD1 (5 bases). Trimming stripped 4 bases from V and 4 bases from J, with 14 bases between. Germline assignment: CDR1 SGHRS and CDR2 YFSETQ. The CDR3 covers 14 residues. CDR3 region: CASSLTVWSTEAFF. The CDR3 coding sequence is TGCGCCAGCAGCCTGACAGTCTGGAGCACTGAAGCTTTCTTT. Full variable domain (outside the CDR3, taken from reference TRBV5-1 and TRBJ1-1): KAGVTQTPRYLIKTRGQQVTLSCSPISGHRSVSWYQQTPGQGLQFLFEYFSETQRNKGNFPGRFSGRQFSNSRSEMNVSTLELGDSALYLCASSLTVWSTEAFFGQGTRLTVV.

The chain couples TRBV12-3 or TRBV12-4 to TRBJ1-6; D gene uncertain. CDR3 length equals 15 residues. V dropped 6 bases and J dropped 10 bases, with 19 bases sitting between them. The CDR3 here is CASSPYGVGSSPLHF. The CDR3 DNA is TGTGCCAGCAGCCCCTACGGCGTGGGAAGCTCACCCCTCCACTTT.

This clonotype appeared once. CDR3 nucleotide sequence: TGTGCCAGCAGACCTACAGGGTCTGAACAGCCCCAGCATTTT. Translating it yields CASRPTGSEQPQHF. This chain uses TRBV12-3 or TRBV12-4 with TRBJ1-5, with a tentative D call TRBD1 (6 bases). V gave up 6 bases and J gave up 7 bases, with 16 bases separating them. CDR3 length: 14 residues.

V usage is TRBV30 and J usage is TRBJ1-5; 8 positions match TRBD1. The length of the CDR3 is 15 residues. V dropped 3 bases and J dropped 2; count of bases not matched to a gene: 6. In germline, CDR1 is GTSNPN, CDR2 SVGIG (reference sequence). The CDR3 DNA reads as TGTGCCTGGAGGAAGGCAGGGGGCGGCAATCAGCCCCAGCATTTT. It translates to CAWRKAGGGNQPQHF.

V is TRBV6-1 and J is TRBJ1-5; unclear D gene. Trimming left V 2 bases short and J 7 bases short, with 12 bases between. This CDR3 is 14 amino acids long. CDR1 is MNHNS, CDR2 SASEGT, per germline. Here the CDR3 DNA reads TGTGCCAGCAGTGAACGAGAACGCGGCCAGCCCCAGCATTTT. As protein: CASSERERGQPQHF.

The chain is built from TRBV11-3 and TRBJ2-1, with D possibly being TRBD2 (7 bases). Germline V CDR1 and CDR2: SGHNT, YENEEA. Trimming pared 2 bases from V and 7 bases from J, leaving 21 bases between. The CDR3 has 17 residues. The CDR3 here is CASSLTGQGGPWNEQFF. DNA for the CDR3: TGTGCCAGCAGCTTAACAGGGCAGGGAGGGCCTTGGAATGAGCAGTTCTTC.

V usage is TRBV5-4 and J usage is TRBJ2-7; tentatively, D is TRBD2 (5 bases). The germline V gene encodes CDR1 SGHNT and CDR2 YYREEE (reference sequence). The CDR3 sequence is 16 residues long. V dropped 1 base and J dropped 4 bases, with 18 bases sitting between them. The CDR3 reads CASSLSSSGIGYEQYF. Here the CDR3 DNA reads TGTGCCAGCAGCTTGAGTTCCTCCGGGATTGGTTACGAGCAGTACTTC.

This chain connects TRBV10-3 to TRBJ2-5; 7 positions match TRBD1. The CDR3 extends over 14 amino acids. Trimming cost V 6 bases and J 1 base; bases outside gene matches: 5. Looked up from germline, CDR1 is ENHRY and CDR2 is SYGVKD. CDR3 in DNA: TGTGCCATCAGCGAGACAGGGCGCCAAGAGACCCAGTACTTC. This gives the protein CAISETGRQETQYF.

This chain's CDR3 is CAWSLLGTANEQFF. In DNA, the CDR3 is TGTGCCTGGAGTCTCCTAGGTACTGCGAATGAGCAGTTCTTC. The genes are TRBV30 and TRBJ2-1; D gene unclear. V lost 2 bases and J lost 7, with 15 bases in between. CDR1 and CDR2 (germline): GTSNPN, SVGIG (reference sequence). This CDR3 has 14 amino acids. The variable domain in full, completed from reference TRBV30 and TRBJ2-1, reads SQTIHQWPATLVQPVGSPLSLECTVEGTSNPNLYWYRQAAGRGLQLLFYSVGIGQISSEVPQNLSASRPQDRQFILSSKKLLLSDSGFYLCAWSLLGTANEQFFGPGTRLTVL.

The rearrangement uses TRBV18 and TRBJ2-7; 10 nucleotides match TRBD2. V lost 6 bases and J lost 4; bases outside the gene matches: 6. Per the germline V gene, CDR1 is KGHSH and CDR2 is LQKENI. CDR3 length: 14 amino acids. CDR3 in DNA: TGTGCCAGCTCCAGGACTAGCGGACTATACGAGCAGTACTTC. Translating gives CASSRTSGLYEQYF. The full variable domain, with the rest looked up from reference TRBV18 and TRBJ2-7, is NAGVMQNPRHLVRRRGQEARLRCSPMKGHSHVYWYRQLPEEGLKFMVYLQKENIIDESGMPKERFSAEFPKEGPSILRIQQVVRGDSAAYFCASSRTSGLYEQYFGPGTRLTVT.

In nucleotides, the CDR3 is TGTGCCAGCAGCTCAGCTACCTTTCAAGAGACCCAGTACTTC. This encodes CASSSATFQETQYF. The V gene is TRBV5-4, the J gene TRBJ2-5, with D uncertain. Between the trimmed V and J ends, which lost 3 bases and 2 bases, there was a span of 11 bases. The germline gives CDR1 SGHNT, CDR2 YYREEE (reference sequence). This CDR3 is built from 14 residues.

V gene TRBV1 combines with J gene TRBJ1-5; TRBD1, the table's D call, lacks a check against the DNA. TRBV1 is listed as a pseudogene. The CDR3 spans 19 residues. In nucleotides, the CDR3 is TGCACCAGCAGCCAAGGGAAGGGGCGGGCTAAAGGGATGGACCAGCCCCAGCATTTT. This sequence encodes CTSSQGKGRAKGMDQPQHF.

The chain has TRBV6-2 or TRBV6-3 and TRBJ1-2; weak D call: TRBD1 (5 bases). There are 16 residues in the CDR3. Trimming removed 2 bases at V and 0 bases at J, with 13 bases between. From germline, CDR1 is MNHEY and CDR2 SVGEGT. CDR3 nucleotides: TGTGCCAGCAGTTACCAGGGAGAACCTTCTAACTATGGCTACACCTTC. Amino acids: CASSYQGEPSNYGYTF.

The J gene is TRBJ1-6, the V gene TRBV20-1; 9 nucleotides agree with TRBD1. V trimming: 1 base; J trimming: 7 bases; junction bases outside the gene matches: 8. The CDR3 length is 16 residues. CDR1 DFQATT and CDR2 SNEGSKA come from the germline V gene (reference sequence). The CDR3, as DNA: TGCAGTGCTAGAGCCCGGAGTGGGACAGGGAATTCACCCCTCCACTTT. Its protein is CSARARSGTGNSPLHF.

For the CDR3, the DNA is TGTGCCAGCACCCCGGACAGGTTGCTCTCTGGGGCCAACGTCCTGACTTTC. Protein: CASTPDRLLSGANVLTF. The chain links TRBV28 to TRBJ2-6; 7 bases line up with TRBD1. The trim removed 7 bases at V and 0 bases at J, leaving 9 bases unmatched. Germline V CDR1 and CDR2: MDHEN, SYDVKM. CDR3 length equals 17 residues.

The rearrangement uses TRBV5-1 and TRBJ1-1; 7 bases align to TRBD1. Germline V lookup: CDR1 SGHRS, CDR2 YFSETQ. V shed 4 bases, J shed 4 bases, and the junction held 16 bases outside the gene matches. This CDR3 comprises 17 residues. The CDR3 here is CASSLRQGGVVSTEAFF. CDR3 in DNA: TGCGCCAGCAGCCTACGACAGGGAGGGGTTGTTAGCACTGAAGCTTTCTTT.

The chain employs TRBV28 and TRBJ2-4; TRBD1 aligns across 10 bases. CDR3 length equals 19 residues. V trimming: 8 bases; J trimming: 0 bases; junction bases outside the gene matches: 16. Germline V lookup: CDR1 MDHEN, CDR2 SYDVKM. DNA for the CDR3: TGTGCCAGCGGACCCTTACCCCGGGACAGGGGCATAGCCAAAAACATTCAGTACTTC. Amino acid sequence: CASGPLPRDRGIAKNIQYF.

This clonotype was found a few times. The chain combines TRBV6-2 or TRBV6-3 with TRBJ2-7; D is unclear. Germline values: CDR1 MNHEY, CDR2 SVGEGT. The ends were cut back, 4 bases at V and 0 bases at J, with 4 bases in the middle. The CDR3 consists of 12 residues. The CDR3 spells CASSSLSYEQYF. In nucleotides, the CDR3 is TGTGCCAGCAGTTCCCTCTCCTACGAGCAGTACTTC.

The chain links TRBV12-3 or TRBV12-4 to TRBJ2-3, with 8 bases identical to TRBD2. Trimming removed 1 base from V and 10 bases from J; junction bases left unmatched: 13. This CDR3 contains 16 residues. For the CDR3, the DNA is TGTGCCAGCAGTTTAGTGGCGGGAGGTCCATCCCCACCGCAGTATTTT. This encodes CASSLVAGGPSPPQYF.

With respect to this clonotype: The junction departs from germline at one end; a sequencing error may be responsible. The chain joins TRBV27 to TRBJ2-2, with 8 bases identical to TRBD2. Germline CDR1 reads MNHEY; CDR2 reads SMNVEV (reference sequence). There are 16 residues in the CDR3. CDR3 sequence reads: CASSLSGGRHTGELFF. In nucleotides, the CDR3 is TGTGCCAGCAGCTTATCTGGCGGGAGGCACACCGGGGAGCTGTTTTTT.

This chain links TRBV6-1 with TRBJ1-6; maybe TRBD1 (5 bases). V dropped 2 bases and J dropped 8 bases, with 10 bases sitting between them. This CDR3 region has 14 residues. The V gene's germline CDR1 is MNHNS and CDR2 SASEGT. Written as DNA, the CDR3 is TGTGCCAGCAGTGAACAGGGTGCTTATTCACCCCTCCACTTT. Translated, it gives CASSEQGAYSPLHF.

The chain uses TRBV20-1 and TRBJ1-1; D unresolved. Between the trimmed V and J ends, which lost 1 base and 2 bases, there was a span of 11 bases. The CDR3 contains 14 residues. Germline V CDR1 and CDR2: DFQATT, SNEGSKA (reference sequence). In DNA, the CDR3 is TGCAGTGCTAGAGGGGTGGGCACCAACACTGAAGCTTTCTTT. This encodes CSARGVGTNTEAFF.

The rearrangement links TRBV28 to TRBJ2-2, with a possible D match to TRBD1 (6 bases). V gave up 6 bases and J gave up 8 bases, with 13 bases separating them. CDR1 MDHEN and CDR2 SYDVKM come from the germline V gene. CDR3 size: 13 residues. Here the CDR3 reads CASRATGLGELFF. The CDR3 region has the DNA TGTGCCAGCAGGGCTACAGGGTTAGGGGAGCTGTTTTTT. Full variable domain (remainder filled in from reference TRBV28 and TRBJ2-2): DVKVTQSSRYLVKRTGEKVFLECVQDMDHENMFWYRQDPGLGLRLIYFSYDVKMKEKGDIPEGYSVSREKKERFSLILESASTNQTSMYLCASRATGLGELFFGEGSRLTVL.

This chain uses TRBV9 with TRBJ2-7; D is unclear. Germline values: CDR1 SGDLS, CDR2 YYNGEE. V lost 0 bases to trimming and J lost 4 bases, with 11 bases between them. The CDR3 has 14 residues. Written as DNA, the CDR3 is TGTGCCAGCAGCGTAGGTCTGGGCCCGTACGAGCAGTACTTC. It encodes CASSVGLGPYEQYF.

The rearrangement uses TRBV9 and TRBJ1-2; no firm D call. V lost 4 bases, J lost 0 bases, and 19 bases lay in between. The CDR3 loop spans 17 amino acids. CDR1 and CDR2 (germline): SGDLS, YYNGEE. This chain's CDR3 is CASSLSPLTLANYGYTF. CDR3 DNA sequence: TGTGCCAGCAGCTTGAGCCCCTTGACGTTGGCTAACTATGGCTACACCTTC.

V and J are TRBV28 and TRBJ2-7; the match to TRBD2 covers 8 bases. The J segment lost 5 bases and the V segment lost 7 bases, leaving 10 bases of the junction unmatched. The CDR3 is 14 amino acids. Germline V CDR1 and CDR2: MDHEN, SYDVKM. The CDR3 sequence is CASNYLAAGDEQYF. The CDR3 nucleotides read TGTGCCAGCAATTATCTGGCAGCGGGGGACGAGCAGTACTTC.